The rows below give T cell receptor beta chains drawn from one sample of a study of T cell repertoires in cytomegalovirus infection. Via MiXCR, TCRdb re-called the reads, giving one row per CDR3 protein. The profile shows tens of thousands of distinct CDR3 sequences, more than 3% of them singletons. Sequenced: PBMCs. Every receptor here comes from a human donor in good health (CMV status not recorded). Some clones in this sample may be carry-over from other donors' samples. CDR3s include the opening cysteine and the closing phenylalanine or tryptophan. D genes are given only for firm matches. For some rows the clone size is stated as once, few or many, or as a class when expanded; others skip it.

>.|TRBV28|TRBJ2-6|many
TGTGCCAGCAGCCAAGGGGATCGCTCTGGGGCCAACGTCCTGACTTTC
CASSQGDRSGANVLTF
>.|TRBV5-1|TRBJ2-1|many
TGCGCCAGCAGCTTAGGGGATAACAATGAGCAGTTCTTC
CASSLGDNNEQFF
>.|TRBV28|TRBJ2-5|many
TGTGCCAGCAGTTTAACGGGTGCCTCAGAGACCCAGTACTTC
CASSLTGASETQYF
>TRBD1|TRBV6-2/TRBV6-3|TRBJ1-5|few
TGTGCCAGCAACCAAGGACAGGCCCAGCATTTT
CASNQGQAQHF
>TRBD2|TRBV7-9|TRBJ2-1|many
TGTGCCAGCAGCTCCGGGACTAACTACAATGAGCAGTTCTTC
CASSSGTNYNEQFF
>TRBD1|TRBV7-2|TRBJ1-1|many
TGTGCCAGCAGCCCGGACCGGACAGGGAACACTGAAGCTTTCTTT
CASSPDRTGNTEAFF
>TRBD2|TRBV7-3|TRBJ2-3|many
TGTGCCAGCAGCTTAACGGGGGGGGTTCTAGATACGCAGTATTTT
CASSLTGGVLDTQYF
>.|TRBV7-6|TRBJ1-4|many
TGTGCCAGCAGCTTTGGCCAGAGGGGTGAAAAACTGTTTTTT
CASSFGQRGEKLFF
>TRBD1|TRBV11-2|TRBJ2-1|many
TGTGCCAGCAGCTTCTTGGCGGGACAGGATAATGAGCAGTTCTTC
CASSFLAGQDNEQFF
>.|TRBV4-3|TRBJ2-1|many
TGCGCCAGCAGCCAAGGCATGGGCGAGCAGTTCTTC
CASSQGMGEQFF
>TRBD1|TRBV6-5|TRBJ1-6|many
TGTGCCAGCAGTTACTCAGGGACAGGGGACTCACCCCTCCACTTT
CASSYSGTGDSPLHF
>.|TRBV7-9|TRBJ2-1|many
TGTGCCAGCGGCCCGGGACAACGGAAGATAGGGTACAATGAGCAGTTCTTC
CASGPGQRKIGYNEQFF
>.|TRBV7-2|TRBJ2-3|.
TGTGCCAGCAGCTACACCCTGCGGGATACGCAGTATTTT
CASSYTLRDTQYF
>TRBD1|TRBV27|TRBJ2-3|many
TGTGCCAGCAGCGGACAGGGAGGTCCGATAGATACGCAGTATTTT
CASSGQGGPIDTQYF
>.|TRBV27|TRBJ1-2|many
TGTGCCAGCAGGGGCTGGGATGGAGGAAGTGGCTACACCTTC
CASRGWDGGSGYTF
>.|TRBV20-1|TRBJ1-1|many
TGCAGTGCTAGAGAGCCGGGAAAGGGGGGATATGGAACTGAAGCTTTCTTT
CSAREPGKGGYGTEAFF
>TRBD2|TRBV19|TRBJ2-7|many
TGTGCCAGTAGCCCCGGGAGGGGGTTAAACTACGAGCAGTACTTC
CASSPGRGLNYEQYF
>.|TRBV18|TRBJ1-5|many
TGTGCCAGCTCACCACGGGGGGATCAGCCCCAGCATTTT
CASSPRGDQPQHF
>.|TRBV6-6|TRBJ1-1|few
TGTGCCACCGCCAGACGCATGAACACTGAAGCTTTCTTT
CATARRMNTEAFF
>.|TRBV7-9|TRBJ1-1|many
TGTGCCAGCAGCTTTGGGACCTCCACTGAAGCTTTCTTT
CASSFGTSTEAFF
>TRBD1|TRBV7-9|TRBJ2-1|many
TGTGCCAGCAGCTCTGGACAGGTCTGGGATGAGCAGTTCTTC
CASSSGQVWDEQFF
>.|TRBV3-1|TRBJ2-1|many
TGTGCCAGCAGCCAGGGTCGTGAGCAGTTCTTC
CASSQGREQFF
>.|TRBV7-8|TRBJ1-1|many
TGTGCCAGCAGCTTCTCGGGGTGGCAGTTGAACACTGAAGCTTTCTTT
CASSFSGWQLNTEAFF
>.|TRBV7-8|TRBJ1-4|many
TGTGCCAGCAGCTTAATGGAAGGGGCCGGTCCCTACAATGAAAAACTGTTTTTT
CASSLMEGAGPYNEKLFF
>.|TRBV28|TRBJ1-1|many
TGTGCCAGCAGTTTATTCGGCCAGAGGGAGGCTTTCTTT
CASSLFGQREAFF
>.|TRBV7-2|TRBJ1-2|many
TGTGCCAGCAGCGTCCGGGGGGCGAACAACTATGGCTACACCTTC
CASSVRGANNYGYTF
>.|TRBV7-8|TRBJ2-5|many
TGTGCCAGCAGCTCCCCTATCTATCATCAGACCCAGTACTTC
CASSSPIYHQTQYF
>.|TRBV6-2/TRBV6-3|TRBJ2-1|many
TGTGCCAGCAGTTACTCCGGGACCACCTACAATGAGCAGTTCTTC
CASSYSGTTYNEQFF
>.|TRBV7-8|TRBJ2-7|many
TGTGCCAGCAGCAGACAGGACACCTACGAGCAGTACTTC
CASSRQDTYEQYF
>.|TRBV25-1|TRBJ2-7|many
TGTGCCAGCGGGGCGGGAACCTACGAGCAGTACTTC
CASGAGTYEQYF
>.|TRBV12-3/TRBV12-4|TRBJ1-1|many
TGTGCCAGCAGCCCGGACGGGTACACTGAAGCTTTCTTT
CASSPDGYTEAFF